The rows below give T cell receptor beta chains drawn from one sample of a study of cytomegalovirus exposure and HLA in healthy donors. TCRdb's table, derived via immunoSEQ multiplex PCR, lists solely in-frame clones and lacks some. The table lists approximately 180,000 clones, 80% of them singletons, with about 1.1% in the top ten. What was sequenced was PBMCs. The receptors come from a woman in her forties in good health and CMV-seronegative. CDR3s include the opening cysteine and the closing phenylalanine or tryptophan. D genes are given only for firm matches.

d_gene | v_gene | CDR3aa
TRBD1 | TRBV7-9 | CASSLGQGSEAFF
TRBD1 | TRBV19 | CASSTTGTGADYGYTF
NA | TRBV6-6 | CASSYGRDQPQHF
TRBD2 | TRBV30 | CAWNRPGLAGVSEQFF
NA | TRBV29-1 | CSVMDSSPGGNQPQHF
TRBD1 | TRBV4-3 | CASSQGLGGTYGYTF
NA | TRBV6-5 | CASSPEVSNTGELFF
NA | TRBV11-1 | CASSLGETGGQFF
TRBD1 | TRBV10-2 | CASRDRVSYEQYF
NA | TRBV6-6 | CASSFDTEAFF
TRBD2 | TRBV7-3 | CASSGSGRYGEQFF
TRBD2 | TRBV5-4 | CASSSPAGGLEETQYF
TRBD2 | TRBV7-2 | CASSPNTGTSGTDTQYF
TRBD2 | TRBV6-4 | CASSLTSGGSDTQYF
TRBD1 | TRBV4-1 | CASSPRDRGQETQYF
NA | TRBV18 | CASSPSGGASGYTF
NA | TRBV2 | CASQGYSNQPQHF
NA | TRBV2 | CASMALSGANVLTF
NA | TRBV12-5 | CASGSSARTDTQYF
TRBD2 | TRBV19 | CASCPSGVNTGELFF
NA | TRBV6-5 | CASRTMGGGGYTF
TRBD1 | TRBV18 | CASSPPGQGARTQYF
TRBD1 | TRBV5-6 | CASSLGQGALNYGYTF
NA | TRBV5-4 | CASSLEDRNTEAFF
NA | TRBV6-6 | CASSAGVRGTEAFF
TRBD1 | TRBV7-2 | CASSLGTGSGANVLTF
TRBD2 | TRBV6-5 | CASRPTSGYSYEQYF
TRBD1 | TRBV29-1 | CSVQRGQGASGYTF
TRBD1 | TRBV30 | CAWSVTGQGYTEAFF
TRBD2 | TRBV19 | CASTPRGLADNEQFF
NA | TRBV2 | CASRVLRGHETQYF
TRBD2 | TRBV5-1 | CASSWGTSEETQYF
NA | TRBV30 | CAWRGQTDTQYF
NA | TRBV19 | CASSTGQGIGELFF
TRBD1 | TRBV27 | CASRRQGLSDTQYF
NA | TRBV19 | CASNPTGVNNQPQHF
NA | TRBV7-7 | CASSLDRPLTGTQYF
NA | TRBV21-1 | CASSIDRVPYEQYF
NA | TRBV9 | CASSARAEEPPLHF
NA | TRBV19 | CASSIGGTGRDTIYF
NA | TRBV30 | CAWSVGVNQPQHF
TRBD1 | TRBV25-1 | CASRVGQGWTEAFF
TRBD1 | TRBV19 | CASNMDRAANYGYTF
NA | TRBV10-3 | CAISESVRQTGEAFF
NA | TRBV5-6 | CASSWERGEKLFF
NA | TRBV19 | CASSMTSTEAFF
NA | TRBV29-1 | CSAKNTGELFF
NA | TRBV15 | CATSRGRESSYNEQFF
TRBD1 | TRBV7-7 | CASSFGTGEYEQYF
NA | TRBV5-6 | CASSLGPGSSYEQYF